Below, one TCR beta chain is given with its context. There are 15 residues in the CDR3. The germline CDR1 and CDR2 sequences are MNHEY and SVGAGI. V was trimmed by 6 bases and J by 1 base, leaving 13 bases between them. This specimen belongs to a study of long-term antiretroviral therapy in people with HIV. The authors ran the immunoSEQ assay, v3.0, at survey level. Data came from immunoSEQ multiplex PCR; TCRdb stores just in-frame clones and leaves some out. Of some 30,000 clones listed, around 90% are singletons. Material: unsorted PBMCs, obtained 1.8 years after starting antiretroviral therapy. This chain connects TRBV6-5 to TRBJ1-3, with D possibly TRBD1 on 5 matching bases. The TCR comes from a woman younger than 30 with HIV. The CDR3 loop reads CASSVRRGSGNTIYF. The CDR3 nucleotides are TGTGCCAGCAGCGTCCGAAGGGGATCTGGAAACACCATATATTTT.